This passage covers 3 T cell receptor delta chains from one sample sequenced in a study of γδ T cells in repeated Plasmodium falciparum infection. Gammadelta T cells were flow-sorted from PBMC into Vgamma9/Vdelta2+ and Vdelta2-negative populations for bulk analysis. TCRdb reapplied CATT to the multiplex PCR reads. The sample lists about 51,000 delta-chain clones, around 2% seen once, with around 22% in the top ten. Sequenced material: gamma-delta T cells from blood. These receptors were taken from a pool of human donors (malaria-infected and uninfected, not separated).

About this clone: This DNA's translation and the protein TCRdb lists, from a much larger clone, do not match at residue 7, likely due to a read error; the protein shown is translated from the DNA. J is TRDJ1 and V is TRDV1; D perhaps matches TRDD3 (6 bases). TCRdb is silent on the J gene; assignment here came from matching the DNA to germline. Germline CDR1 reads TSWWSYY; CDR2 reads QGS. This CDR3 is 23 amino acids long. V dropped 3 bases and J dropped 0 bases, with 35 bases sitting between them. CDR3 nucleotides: TGTGCTCTTGGGGACCACAAGGGTCCGGGGGTCAAACTCAGGTGGGGGTACACCGATAAACTCATCTTT. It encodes CALGDHKGPGVKLRWGYTDKLIF.

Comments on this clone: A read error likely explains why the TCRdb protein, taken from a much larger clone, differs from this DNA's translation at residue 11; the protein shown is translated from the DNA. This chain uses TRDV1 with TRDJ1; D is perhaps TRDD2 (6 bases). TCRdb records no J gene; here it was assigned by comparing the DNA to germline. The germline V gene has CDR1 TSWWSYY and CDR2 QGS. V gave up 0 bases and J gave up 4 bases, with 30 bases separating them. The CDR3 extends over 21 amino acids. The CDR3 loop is CALGELHLYWPFPCRIDKLIF. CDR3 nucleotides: TGTGCTCTTGGGGAACTCCATCTCTACTGGCCCTTCCCTTGTAGGATCGATAAACTCATCTTT.

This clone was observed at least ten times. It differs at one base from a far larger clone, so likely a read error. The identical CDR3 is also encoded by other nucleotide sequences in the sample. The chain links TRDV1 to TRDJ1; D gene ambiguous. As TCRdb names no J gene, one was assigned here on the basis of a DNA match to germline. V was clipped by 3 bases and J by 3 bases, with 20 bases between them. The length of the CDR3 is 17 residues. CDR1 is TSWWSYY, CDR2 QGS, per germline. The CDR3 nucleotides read TGTGCTCTTGGGGAGCCTATAAAACGCCGTTACGCCGATAAACTCATCTTT. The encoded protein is CALGEPIKRRYADKLIF.